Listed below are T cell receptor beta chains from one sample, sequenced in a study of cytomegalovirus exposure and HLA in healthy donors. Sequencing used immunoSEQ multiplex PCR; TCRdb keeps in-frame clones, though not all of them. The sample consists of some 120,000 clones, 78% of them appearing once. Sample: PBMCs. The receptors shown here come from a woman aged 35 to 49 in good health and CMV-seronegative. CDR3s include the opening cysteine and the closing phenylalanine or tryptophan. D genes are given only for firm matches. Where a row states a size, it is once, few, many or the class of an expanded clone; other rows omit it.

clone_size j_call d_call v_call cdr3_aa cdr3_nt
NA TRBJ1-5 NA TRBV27 CASSSRGGSGSNQPQHF TGTGCCAGCAGTTCCCGGGGGGGGTCAGGTAGCAATCAGCCCCAGCATTTT
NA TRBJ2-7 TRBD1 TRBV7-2 CASSPERPGTGFYEQYF TGTGCCAGCAGCCCTGAACGTCCCGGGACAGGTTTCTACGAGCAGTACTTC
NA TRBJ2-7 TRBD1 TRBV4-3 CASSQRLTGDSPYEQYF TGCGCCAGCAGCCAAAGGCTCACCGGGGACAGTCCATACGAGCAGTACTTC
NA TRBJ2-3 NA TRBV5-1 CASSASGFGTDTQYF TGCGCCAGCAGCGCGAGCGGCTTCGGCACAGATACGCAGTATTTT
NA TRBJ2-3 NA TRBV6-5 CASSYSGPTDTQYF TGTGCCAGCAGTTACTCGGGGCCCACAGATACGCAGTATTTT
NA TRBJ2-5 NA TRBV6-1 CASNRENSETQYF TGTGCCAGCAACCGAGAGAATTCGGAGACCCAGTACTTC
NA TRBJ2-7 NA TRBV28 CASTRDTPLREQYF TGTGCCAGCACACGGGACACACCCCTTCGCGAGCAGTACTTC
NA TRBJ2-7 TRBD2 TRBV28 CASSSSGTYEQYF TGTGCCAGCAGTTCTAGCGGGACCTACGAGCAGTACTTC
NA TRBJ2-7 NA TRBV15 CATSRAMGQQYF TGTGCCACCAGCAGAGCCATGGGGCAGCAGTACTTC
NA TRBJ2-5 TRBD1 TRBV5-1 CASSSAGRGSETQYF TGCGCCAGCAGCTCGGCGGGCAGGGGGTCCGAGACCCAGTACTTC
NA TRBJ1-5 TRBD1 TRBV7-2 CASSSDRGNQPQHF TGTGCCAGCAGCTCGGACAGGGGCAATCAGCCCCAGCATTTT
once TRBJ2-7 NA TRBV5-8 CASRPAGQYQNEQYF TGTGCCAGCAGACCCGCGGGGCAGTACCAGAACGAGCAGTACTTC
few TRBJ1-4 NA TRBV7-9 CASSLGRGEKLFF TGTGCCAGCAGCTTAGGCAGGGGTGAAAAACTGTTTTTT
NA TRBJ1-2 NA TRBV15 CATSRDTVYGYTF TGTGCCACCAGCAGAGATACAGTCTATGGCTACACCTTC
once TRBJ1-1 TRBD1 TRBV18 CASSQQGAAFF TGTGCCAGCTCACAACAGGGGGCCGCTTTCTTT
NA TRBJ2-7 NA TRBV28 CASSLTYGQSYYEQYF TGTGCCAGCAGTTTAACTTACGGTCAAAGTTACTACGAGCAGTACTTC
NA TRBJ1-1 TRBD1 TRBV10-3 CAIGDRGSYTEAFF TGTGCCATCGGCGACAGGGGCTCGTACACTGAAGCTTTCTTT
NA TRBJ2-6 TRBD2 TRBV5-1 CASSLWGGGGSGANVLTF TGCGCCAGCAGCTTGTGGGGTGGGGGGGGCTCTGGGGCCAACGTCCTGACTTTC
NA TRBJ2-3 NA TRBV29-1 CSVDAGVGTQYF TGCAGCGTTGACGCCGGGGTCGGTACGCAGTATTTT
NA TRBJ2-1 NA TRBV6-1 CASTPVGVVNEQFF TGTGCCAGCACTCCCGTAGGGGTGGTCAATGAGCAGTTCTTC
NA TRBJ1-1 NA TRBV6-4 CASSVGPTMVF TGTGCCAGCAGTGTGGGCCCGACGATGGTCTTT
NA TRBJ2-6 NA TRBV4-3 CASSQDLIRGPLSGANVLTF TGCGCCAGCAGCCAAGACTTGATTCGGGGTCCCCTCTCTGGGGCCAACGTCCTGACTTTC
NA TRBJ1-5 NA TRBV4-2 CASSQDMAGEGQPQHF TGTGCCAGCAGCCAAGATATGGCGGGGGAGGGACAGCCCCAGCATTTT
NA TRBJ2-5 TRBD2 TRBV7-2 CASTTGTSGRTETQYF TGTGCCAGCACCACCGGGACTAGCGGGAGAACAGAGACCCAGTACTTC
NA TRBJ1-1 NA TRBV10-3 CAIRASQGRGANKAFF TGTGCCATCAGAGCCTCGCAGGGAAGAGGTGCTAACAAAGCTTTCTTT
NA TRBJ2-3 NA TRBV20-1 CSARAADTQYF TGCAGTGCTAGAGCGGCAGATACGCAGTATTTT
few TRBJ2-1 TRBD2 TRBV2 CASSPEGLAGGFSYNEQFF TGTGCCAGCAGCCCAGAAGGACTAGCGGGAGGGTTTTCCTACAATGAGCAGTTCTTC
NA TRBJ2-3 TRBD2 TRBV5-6 CASSPPPGLAGDTQYF TGTGCCAGCAGCCCTCCTCCGGGACTAGCAGGAGATACGCAGTATTTT
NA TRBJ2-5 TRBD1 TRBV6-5 CASRRDRRRQETQYF TGTGCCAGCAGGAGGGACAGGAGACGCCAAGAGACCCAGTACTTC
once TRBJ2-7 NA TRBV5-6 CASSAGQAYEQYF TGTGCCAGCAGCGCTGGGCAGGCCTACGAGCAGTACTTC
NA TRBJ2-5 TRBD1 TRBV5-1 CASFLTGAQETQYF TGCGCCAGCTTTTTGACAGGGGCACAAGAGACCCAGTACTTC
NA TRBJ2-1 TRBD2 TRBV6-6 CASNAGGGGEQFF TGTGCCAGCAATGCCGGGGGGGGCGGTGAGCAGTTCTTC
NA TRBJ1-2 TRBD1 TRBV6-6 CASSYSAGGYGYTF TGTGCCAGCAGTTACTCGGCAGGGGGCTATGGCTACACCTTC
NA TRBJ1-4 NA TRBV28 CASSFSLWQEKLFF TGTGCCAGCAGTTTCTCCCTTTGGCAGGAAAAACTGTTTTTT
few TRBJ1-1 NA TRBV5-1 CASSWTDNTEAFF TGCGCCAGCAGCTGGACAGATAACACTGAAGCTTTCTTT
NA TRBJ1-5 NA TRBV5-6 CASSLARQGNQPQHF TGTGCCAGCAGCTTGGCCAGGCAGGGCAATCAGCCCCAGCATTTT
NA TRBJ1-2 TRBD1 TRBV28 CASSLRQGTLYGYTF TGTGCCAGCAGTTTACGACAGGGGACGCTCTATGGCTACACCTTC
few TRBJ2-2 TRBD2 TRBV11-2 CASSLEAGAPGELFF TGTGCCAGCAGCTTAGAAGCGGGAGCTCCCGGGGAGCTGTTTTTT
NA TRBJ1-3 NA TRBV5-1 CASSLQVSGNTIYF TGCGCCAGCAGCTTACAGGTCTCTGGAAACACCATATATTTT
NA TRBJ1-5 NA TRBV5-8 CASSLVFPGGQPQHF TGTGCCAGCAGCTTGGTTTTCCCCGGCGGCCAGCCCCAGCATTTT
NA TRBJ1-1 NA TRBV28 CASSSEVARAFF TGTGCCAGCAGCTCCGAAGTAGCTCGGGCTTTCTTT
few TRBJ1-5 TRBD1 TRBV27 CASSYSQGAHQPQHF TGTGCCAGCAGTTATAGCCAGGGGGCACATCAGCCCCAGCATTTT
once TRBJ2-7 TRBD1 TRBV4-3 CASSLTPGQGGEQYF TGCGCCAGCAGCCTTACCCCGGGACAGGGTGGCGAGCAGTACTTC
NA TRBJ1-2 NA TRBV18 CASSPLSDSNYGYTF TGTGCCAGCTCACCACTCTCCGACAGTAACTATGGCTACACCTTC
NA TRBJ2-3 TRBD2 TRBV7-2 CASSLGSSGSADTQYF TGTGCCAGCAGCTTAGGGAGTAGCGGGAGTGCAGATACGCAGTATTTT
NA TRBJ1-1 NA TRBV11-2 CASSSQGWVTEAFF TGTGCCAGCAGCTCGCAGGGATGGGTCACTGAAGCTTTCTTT
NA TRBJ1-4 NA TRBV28 CASLPSDINEKLFF TGTGCCAGCCTGCCTAGCGACATTAATGAAAAACTGTTTTTT
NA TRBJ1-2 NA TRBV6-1 CASSEQGTYPNYGYTF TGTGCCAGCAGTGAGCAGGGGACATATCCCAACTATGGCTACACCTTC
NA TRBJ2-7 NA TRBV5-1 CASSQGRLHEQYF TGCGCCAGCAGCCAAGGCAGGCTCCACGAGCAGTACTTC
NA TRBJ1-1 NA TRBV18 CASSPVDMLATEAFF TGTGCCAGCTCACCCGTAGACATGTTGGCCACTGAAGCTTTCTTT
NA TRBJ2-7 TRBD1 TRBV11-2 CASSHETGAEQYF TGTGCCAGCAGCCACGAGACAGGGGCCGAGCAGTACTTC
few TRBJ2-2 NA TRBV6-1 CASSDTGRRGRIGELFF TGTGCCAGCAGTGACACGGGCCGTCGAGGGAGGATCGGGGAGCTGTTTTTT
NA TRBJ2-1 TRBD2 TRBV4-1 CASSPSGGGPYNEQFF TGCGCCAGCAGCCCGAGTGGGGGAGGGCCGTACAATGAGCAGTTCTTC
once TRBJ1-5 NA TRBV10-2 CASMATGNQPQHF TGCGCCAGCATGGCTACGGGTAACCAGCCCCAGCATTTT
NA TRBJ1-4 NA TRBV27 CASSLSQTTNEKLFF TGTGCCAGCAGTTTATCACAGACAACTAATGAAAAACTGTTTTTT
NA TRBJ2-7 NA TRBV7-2 CASSLRQYDDEQYF TGTGCCAGCAGCTTAAGACAGTACGACGACGAGCAGTACTTC
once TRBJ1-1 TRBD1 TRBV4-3 CASSHDTGDEAFF TGCGCCAGCAGCCACGACACAGGGGATGAAGCTTTCTTT